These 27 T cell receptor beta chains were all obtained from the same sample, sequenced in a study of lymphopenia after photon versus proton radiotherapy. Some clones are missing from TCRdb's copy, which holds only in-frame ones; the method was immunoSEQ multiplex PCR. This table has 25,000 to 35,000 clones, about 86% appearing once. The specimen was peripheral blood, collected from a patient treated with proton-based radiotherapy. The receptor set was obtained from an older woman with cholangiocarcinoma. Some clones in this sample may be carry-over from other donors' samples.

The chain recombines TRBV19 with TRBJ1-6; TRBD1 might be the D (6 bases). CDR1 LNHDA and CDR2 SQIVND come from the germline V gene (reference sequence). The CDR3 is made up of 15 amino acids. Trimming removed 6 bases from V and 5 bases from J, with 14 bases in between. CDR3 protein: CASRADRMHNSPLHF. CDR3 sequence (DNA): TGTGCCAGTAGGGCCGACAGGATGCATAATTCACCCCTCCACTTT. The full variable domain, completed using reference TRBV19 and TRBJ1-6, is DGGITQSPKYLFRKEGQNVTLSCEQNLNHDAMYWYRQDPGQGLRLIYYSQIVNDFQKGDIAEGYSVSREKKESFPLTVTSAQKNPTAFYLCASRADRMHNSPLHFGNGTRLTVT.

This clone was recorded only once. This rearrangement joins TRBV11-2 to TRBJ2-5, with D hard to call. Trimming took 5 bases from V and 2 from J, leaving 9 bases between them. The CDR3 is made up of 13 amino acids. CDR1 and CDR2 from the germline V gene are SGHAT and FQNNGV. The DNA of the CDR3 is TGTGCCAGCAGCCCTAACTCGCAAGAGACCCAGTACTTC. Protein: CASSPNSQETQYF.

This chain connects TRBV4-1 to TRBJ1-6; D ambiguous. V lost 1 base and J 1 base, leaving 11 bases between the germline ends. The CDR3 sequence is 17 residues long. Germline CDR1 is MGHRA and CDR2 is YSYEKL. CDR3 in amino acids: CASSQGAAGSYNSPLHF. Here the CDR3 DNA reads TGCGCCAGCAGCCAAGGCGCGGCGGGTTCCTATAATTCACCCCTCCACTTT.

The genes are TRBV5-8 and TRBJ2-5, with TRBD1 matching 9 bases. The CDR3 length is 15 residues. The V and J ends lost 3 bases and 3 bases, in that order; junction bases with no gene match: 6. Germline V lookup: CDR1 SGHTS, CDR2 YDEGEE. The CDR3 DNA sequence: TGTGCCAGCAGCTCCCCGGGGACAGGGAAAGAGACCCAGTACTTC. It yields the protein CASSSPGTGKETQYF.

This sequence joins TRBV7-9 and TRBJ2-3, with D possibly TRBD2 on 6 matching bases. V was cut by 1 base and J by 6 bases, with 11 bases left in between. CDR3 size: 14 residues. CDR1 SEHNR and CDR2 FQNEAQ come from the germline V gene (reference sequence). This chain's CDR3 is CASSLVGGMDTQYF. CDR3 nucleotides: TGTGCCAGCAGCTTAGTGGGGGGAATGGATACGCAGTATTTT.

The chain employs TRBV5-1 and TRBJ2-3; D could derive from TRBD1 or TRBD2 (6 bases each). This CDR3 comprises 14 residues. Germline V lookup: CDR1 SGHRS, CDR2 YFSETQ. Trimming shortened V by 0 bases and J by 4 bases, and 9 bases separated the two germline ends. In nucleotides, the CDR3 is TGCGCCAGCAGCTTGGAGGGGGGCCCAGATACGCAGTATTTT. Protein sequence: CASSLEGGPDTQYF.

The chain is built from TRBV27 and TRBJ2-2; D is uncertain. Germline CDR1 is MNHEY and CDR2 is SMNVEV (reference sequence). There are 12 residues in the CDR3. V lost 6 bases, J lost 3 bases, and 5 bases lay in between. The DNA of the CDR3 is TGTGCCAGCAGCCTCCACACCGGGGAGCTGTTTTTT. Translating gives CASSLHTGELFF.

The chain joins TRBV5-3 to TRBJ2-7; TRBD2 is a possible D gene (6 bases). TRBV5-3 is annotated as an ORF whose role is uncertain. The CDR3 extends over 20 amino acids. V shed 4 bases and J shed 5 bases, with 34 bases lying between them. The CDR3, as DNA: TGTGCCAGAAGCACTAACAAGAGGGAGGACAAAATCAAGGCAATGGACGAGCAGTACTTC. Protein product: CARSTNKREDKIKAMDEQYF.

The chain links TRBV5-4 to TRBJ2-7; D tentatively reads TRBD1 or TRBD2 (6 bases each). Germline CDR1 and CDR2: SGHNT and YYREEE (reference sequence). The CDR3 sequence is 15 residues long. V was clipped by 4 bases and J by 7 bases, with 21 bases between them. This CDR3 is CASSPGGTPSGEQYF. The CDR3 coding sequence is TGTGCCAGCAGCCCGGGCGGGACACCCTCGGGTGAGCAGTACTTC. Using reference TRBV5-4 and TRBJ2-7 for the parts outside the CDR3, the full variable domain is ETGVTQSPTHLIKTRGQQVTLRCSSQSGHNTVSWYQQALGQGPQFIFQYYREEENGRGNFPPRFSGLQFPNYSSELNVNALELDDSALYLCASSPGGTPSGEQYFGPGTRLTVT.

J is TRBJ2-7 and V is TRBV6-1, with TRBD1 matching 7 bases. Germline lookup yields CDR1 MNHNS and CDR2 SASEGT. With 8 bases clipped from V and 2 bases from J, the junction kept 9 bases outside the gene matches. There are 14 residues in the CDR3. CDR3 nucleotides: TGTGCCAGCTCCCTGGGGGACAGCACCTACGAGCAGTACTTC. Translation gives CASSLGDSTYEQYF.

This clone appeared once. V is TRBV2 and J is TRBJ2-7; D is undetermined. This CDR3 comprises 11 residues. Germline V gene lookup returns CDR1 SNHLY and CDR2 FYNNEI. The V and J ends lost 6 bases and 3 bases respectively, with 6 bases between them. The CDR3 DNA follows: TGTGCCAGCAGCGCGGACTACGAGCAGTACTTC. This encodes CASSADYEQYF.

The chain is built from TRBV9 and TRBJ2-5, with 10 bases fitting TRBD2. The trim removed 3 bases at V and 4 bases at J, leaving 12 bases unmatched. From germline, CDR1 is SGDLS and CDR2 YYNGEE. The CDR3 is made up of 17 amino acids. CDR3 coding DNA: TGTGCCAGCAGCGACGGCAGGAGCGGGGGGGCCTCAGAGACCCAGTACTTC. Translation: CASSDGRSGGASETQYF.

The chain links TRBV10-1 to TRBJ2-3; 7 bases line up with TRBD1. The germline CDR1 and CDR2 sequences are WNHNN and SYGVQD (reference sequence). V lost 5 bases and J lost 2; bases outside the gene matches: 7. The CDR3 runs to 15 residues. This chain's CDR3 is CASSRGRGNTDTQYF. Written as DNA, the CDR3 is TGCGCCAGCAGTCGGGGCAGGGGGAACACAGATACGCAGTATTTT.

The chain's CDR3 is CASSPTTTGELFF. The DNA for the CDR3 is TGTGCCAGCAGCCCTACTACAACCGGGGAGCTGTTTTTT. This rearrangement joins TRBV7-3 to TRBJ2-2; D is uncertain. Germline CDR1 is SGHTA and CDR2 is FQGTGA. Deletions cut 5 bases from V and 5 bases from J, with 9 bases between. The CDR3 is 13 amino acids.

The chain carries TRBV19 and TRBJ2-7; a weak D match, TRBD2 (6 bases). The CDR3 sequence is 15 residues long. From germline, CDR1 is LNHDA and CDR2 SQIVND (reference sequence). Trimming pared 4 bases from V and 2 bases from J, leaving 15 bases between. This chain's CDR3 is CASSTLGGRPYEQYF. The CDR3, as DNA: TGTGCCAGTAGTACCCTCGGGGGACGACCCTACGAGCAGTACTTC.

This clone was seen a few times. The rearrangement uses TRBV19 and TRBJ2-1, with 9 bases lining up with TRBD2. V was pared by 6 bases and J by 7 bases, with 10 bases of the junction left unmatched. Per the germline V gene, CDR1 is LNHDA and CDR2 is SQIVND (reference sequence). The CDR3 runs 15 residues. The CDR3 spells CASRRLAATGNEQFF. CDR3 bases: TGTGCCAGTAGACGACTAGCGGCTACCGGGAATGAGCAGTTCTTC.

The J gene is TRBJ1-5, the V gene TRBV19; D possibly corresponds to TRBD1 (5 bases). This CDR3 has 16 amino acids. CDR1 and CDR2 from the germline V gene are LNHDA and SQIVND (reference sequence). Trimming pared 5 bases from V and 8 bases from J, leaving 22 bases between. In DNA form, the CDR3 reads TGTGCCAGTAGTTGGGGTCTGGGGCGCACCGGGGAGCCCCAGCATTTT. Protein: CASSWGLGRTGEPQHF.

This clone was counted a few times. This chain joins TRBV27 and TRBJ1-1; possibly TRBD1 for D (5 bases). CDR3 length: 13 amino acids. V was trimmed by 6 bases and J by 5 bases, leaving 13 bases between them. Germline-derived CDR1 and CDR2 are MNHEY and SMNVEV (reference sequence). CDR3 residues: CASRLRRGTEAFF. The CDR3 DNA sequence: TGTGCCAGCAGGCTGAGGCGGGGGACTGAAGCTTTCTTT.

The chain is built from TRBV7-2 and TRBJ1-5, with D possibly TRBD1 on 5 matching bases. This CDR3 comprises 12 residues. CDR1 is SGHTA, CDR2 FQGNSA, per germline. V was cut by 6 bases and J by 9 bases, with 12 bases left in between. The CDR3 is CASSSGGLPQHF. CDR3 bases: TGTGCCAGCAGTTCCGGGGGGTTGCCCCAGCATTTT.

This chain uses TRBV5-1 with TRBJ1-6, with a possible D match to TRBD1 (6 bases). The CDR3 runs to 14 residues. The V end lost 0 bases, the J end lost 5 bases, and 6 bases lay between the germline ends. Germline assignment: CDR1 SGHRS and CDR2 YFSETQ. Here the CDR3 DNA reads TGCGCCAGCAGCTTGGGACAGGATAATTCACCCCTCCACTTT. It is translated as CASSLGQDNSPLHF.

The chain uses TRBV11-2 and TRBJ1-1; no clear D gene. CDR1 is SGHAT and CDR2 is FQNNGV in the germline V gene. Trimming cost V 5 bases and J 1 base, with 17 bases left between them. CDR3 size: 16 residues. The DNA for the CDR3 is TGTGCCAGCAGCCCTCGGACGGCAGCTAGGAACACTGAAGCTTTCTTT. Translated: CASSPRTAARNTEAFF.

The DNA for the CDR3 is TGCAGCGTCCGGGGGCCCTTCAATCAGCCCCAGCATTTT. Its translation is CSVRGPFNQPQHF. The chain couples TRBV29-1 to TRBJ1-5, with D perhaps TRBD1 (6 bases). Germline V CDR1 and CDR2: SQVTM, ANQGSEA. Between the trimmed V and J ends, which lost 6 bases and 3 bases, there was a span of 12 bases. This CDR3 is 13 amino acids long.

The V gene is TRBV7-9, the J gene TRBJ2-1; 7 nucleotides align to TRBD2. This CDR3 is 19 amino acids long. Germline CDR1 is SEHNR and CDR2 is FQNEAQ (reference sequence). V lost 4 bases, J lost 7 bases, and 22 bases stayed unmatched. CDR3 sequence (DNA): TGTGCCAGCAGCTCCGATGGGACTATAATAAGCCCCCAGGGAAATGAGCAGTTCTTC. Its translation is CASSSDGTIISPQGNEQFF. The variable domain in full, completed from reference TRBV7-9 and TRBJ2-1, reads DTGVSQNPRHKITKRGQNVTFRCDPISEHNRLYWYRQTLGQGPEFLTYFQNEAQLEKSRLLSDRFSAERPKGSFSTLEIQRTEQGDSAMYLCASSSDGTIISPQGNEQFFGPGTRLTVL.

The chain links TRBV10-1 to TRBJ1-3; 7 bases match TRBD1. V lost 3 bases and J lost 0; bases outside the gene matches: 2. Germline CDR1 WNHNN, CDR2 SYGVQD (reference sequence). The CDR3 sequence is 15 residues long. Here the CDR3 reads CASSDPGGSGNTIYF. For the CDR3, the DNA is TGCGCCAGCAGTGATCCAGGGGGCTCTGGAAACACCATATATTTT.

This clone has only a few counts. In DNA, the CDR3 is TGTGCCAGCTCACAAACTGGGACTAGCGGGAACTATGAGCAGTTCTTC. It encodes CASSQTGTSGNYEQFF. This sequence joins TRBV18 and TRBJ2-1, with 13 bases aligning to TRBD2. J gave up 8 bases and V 4 bases, and 8 bases lay outside the gene matches. The CDR3 length is 16 residues. Germline V gives CDR1 KGHSH, CDR2 LQKENI.

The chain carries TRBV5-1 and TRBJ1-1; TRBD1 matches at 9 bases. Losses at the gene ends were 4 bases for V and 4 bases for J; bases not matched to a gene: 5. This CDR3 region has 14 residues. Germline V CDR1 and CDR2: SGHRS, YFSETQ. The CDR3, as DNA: TGCGCCAGCAGCAGCTGGGACAGGGTCACTGAAGCTTTCTTT. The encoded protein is CASSSWDRVTEAFF.

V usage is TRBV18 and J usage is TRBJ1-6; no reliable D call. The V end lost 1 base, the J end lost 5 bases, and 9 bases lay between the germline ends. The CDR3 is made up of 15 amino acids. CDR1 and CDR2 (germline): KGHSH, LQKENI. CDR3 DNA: TGTGCCAGCTCACCACGGCAGGACCATAATTCACCCCTCCACTTT. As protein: CASSPRQDHNSPLHF.